This T cell receptor beta chain comes out of a study of blood T cell repertoires in COVID-19. For the study at large: The United States, Italy and Spain were the sources of the acute and convalescent COVID-19 samples. Sources were T cells, B-cell-depleted T cells, or PBMCs; the material itself was cDNA or gDNA.

Original handling: Estimation of nucleated cell counts relied on the amplification of reference gene primers. This table comes from immunoSEQ multiplex PCR, and its TCRdb copy is limited to in-frame clones, with some not included. V and J calls and clone size are copied from that table; D and trimming were computed from the DNA. The profile shows 400,000 to 450,000 clones, more than 70% of them singletons. CDR1 and CDR2 (germline): SNHLY, FYNNEI. This CDR3 has 15 amino acids. V gave up 9 bases and J gave up 0 bases; unmatched junction bases: 5. Seattle participants joined during active infection and were tracked over time.

The sequencing sample was made of peripheral blood. The rearrangement links TRBV2 to TRBJ1-1; 12 nucleotides match TRBD1. The sequence derives from a woman aged 45-65 years with COVID-19, enrolled during active disease. The CDR3 DNA sequence: TGTGCCAGAGTGGGACAGGGGGCGATGAACACTGAAGCTTTCTTT. It translates to CARVGQGAMNTEAFF.